The 25 T cell receptor beta chains reported below all come from one sample, sequenced in a study of human T cells and chemical hapten exposure. TCRdb re-derived calls from the RACE reads in MiXCR, one entry per CDR3 protein. This table has about 82,000 distinct CDR3 sequences, 10% to 15% appearing once. Time point in this sample: patch test 3, about 24 weeks after DPC sensitization. Described treatment: therapeutic diphenylcyclopropenone sensitization with weekly scalp DPC. The starting material was whole blood, obtained in connection with sensitization to the hapten diphenylcyclopropenone (DPC). The receptors were gathered from a woman in her 50s with alopecia areata. Some clones in this sample may be carry-over from other donors' samples.

The rearrangement joins TRBV20-1 to TRBJ2-3; 12 positions match TRBD2. Germline CDR1 DFQATT, CDR2 SNEGSKA (reference sequence). The CDR3 sequence is 15 residues long. Losses at the gene ends were 5 bases for V and 7 bases for J; bases not matched to a gene: 10. The chain's CDR3 is CSARLTSGGRHTQYF. The CDR3 DNA reads TGCAGTGCTCGACTGACTAGCGGGGGACGACATACGCAGTATTTT.

This rearrangement joins TRBV20-1 to TRBJ1-2, with D possibly matching TRBD1 (5 bases). This CDR3 is built from 14 residues. The V gene's germline CDR1 is DFQATT and CDR2 SNEGSKA (reference sequence). V gave up 0 bases and J gave up 6 bases, with 14 bases separating them. In DNA form, the CDR3 reads TGCAGTGCTAGAGATCGCAGGGACCGGAATGGCTACACCTTC. Translating it yields CSARDRRDRNGYTF.

This clonotype appeared many times. The genes are TRBV7-9 and TRBJ2-6; 11 bases agree with TRBD2. Germline CDR1 SEHNR, CDR2 FQNEAQ (reference sequence). V dropped 4 bases and J dropped 2; count of bases not matched to a gene: 10. The length of the CDR3 is 19 residues. The CDR3 region has the DNA TGTGCCAGCAGCTCCTCTACTAGCGGGAGAACCCCTGGGGCCAACGTCCTGACTTTC. This encodes CASSSSTSGRTPGANVLTF.

This chain uses TRBV20-1 with TRBJ2-5; D ambiguous. The germline CDR1 and CDR2 sequences are DFQATT and SNEGSKA (reference sequence). This CDR3 comprises 14 residues. V dropped 5 bases and J dropped 0 bases, with 13 bases sitting between them. The CDR3 region is CSAPGRSYQETQYF. DNA for the CDR3: TGCAGTGCTCCTGGTCGGAGTTACCAAGAGACCCAGTACTTC.

The V gene is TRBV7-9, the J gene TRBJ2-7; TRBD1 agrees at 7 bases. The CDR3 has 16 amino acids. The trim removed 2 bases at V and 2 bases at J, leaving 9 bases unmatched. Germline lookup yields CDR1 SEHNR and CDR2 FQNEAQ (reference sequence). CDR3: CASSLLETGRTYEQYF. In DNA form, the CDR3 reads TGTGCCAGCAGCTTATTGGAGACAGGGCGTACCTACGAGCAGTACTTC.

This clonotype was counted many times. The chain uses TRBV5-4 and TRBJ2-6; D gene ambiguous. The CDR3 spans 14 residues. V was shortened by 6 bases and J by 0 bases, with 7 bases between the two germline ends. Germline loops: CDR1 SGHNT, CDR2 YYREEE (reference sequence). The CDR3 DNA sequence: TGTGCCAGCACCCGAGACTCTGGGGCCAACGTCCTGACTTTC. Translated: CASTRDSGANVLTF.

The chain links TRBV6-6 to TRBJ1-5, with D unclear. Germline V gene sequence: CDR1 MNHNY, CDR2 SVGAGI (reference sequence). CDR3 length: 14 amino acids. V was trimmed by 2 bases and J by 5 bases, leaving 10 bases between them. This chain's CDR3 is CASSYGGSHQPQHF. The DNA for the CDR3 is TGTGCCAGCAGTTACGGCGGGAGCCATCAGCCCCAGCATTTT.

The rearrangement uses TRBV3-1 and TRBJ2-1, with 10 bases aligning to TRBD2. With 0 bases clipped from V and 13 bases from J, the junction kept 9 bases outside the gene matches. The CDR3 is made up of 15 amino acids. Germline loops: CDR1 LGHDT, CDR2 YNNKEL (reference sequence). The CDR3 bases are TGTGCCAGCAGCCAAGATTTGGCTAGCGGGAGTTATCAGTTCTTC. This gives the protein CASSQDLASGSYQFF.

This rearrangement joins TRBV7-8 to TRBJ2-3, with 12 positions matching TRBD2. Looked up from germline, CDR1 is SGHVS and CDR2 is FQNEAQ. V trimming: 5 bases; J trimming: 1 base; junction bases outside the gene matches: 4. This CDR3 contains 16 residues. The CDR3 DNA follows: TGTGCCAGCAGCAGGACTAGCGGGACGCGCACAGATACGCAGTATTTT. This encodes CASSRTSGTRTDTQYF.

This clonotype was observed a few times. This sequence joins TRBV6-1 and TRBJ2-3; TRBD2 is a possible D gene (5 bases). Between the trimmed V and J ends, which lost 7 bases and 2 bases, there was a span of 13 bases. The CDR3 contains 14 residues. CDR1 and CDR2 (germline): MNHNS, SASEGT. The CDR3 here is CASNPLGHTDTQYF. CDR3 DNA: TGTGCCAGCAATCCACTAGGCCACACAGATACGCAGTATTTT.

This clonotype was counted many times. J is TRBJ2-5 and V is TRBV3-1, with 9 bases fitting TRBD1. The CDR3 runs 15 residues. Germline V gives CDR1 LGHDT, CDR2 YNNKEL (reference sequence). J was trimmed by 2 bases and V by 1 base; bases with no gene match: 2. CDR3 sequence reads: CASSQGQGGQETQYF. CDR3 coding DNA: TGTGCCAGCAGCCAAGGACAGGGGGGACAAGAGACCCAGTACTTC.

This clonotype has only a few counts. The V gene is TRBV29-1, the J gene TRBJ2-5, with 8 nucleotides matching TRBD2. CDR3 length: 15 residues. V shed 4 bases and J 2 bases; nucleotides not matched to a gene: 9. Germline CDR1 and CDR2: SQVTM and ANQGSEA. In DNA form, the CDR3 reads TGCAGCGTTGTAGGGGCGGGGGGCCCGCAAGAGACCCAGTACTTC. This sequence encodes CSVVGAGGPQETQYF.

This clonotype was counted at least ten times. The V call is TRBV28, the J call TRBJ1-5; possible D gene TRBD1, 5 bases. The CDR3 sequence is 18 residues long. With 4 bases removed from V and 3 bases from J, the gap between germline ends came to 22 bases. Germline V gene lookup returns CDR1 MDHEN and CDR2 SYDVKM. The CDR3 sequence: CASSSLREGRDFNQPQHF. Written as DNA, the CDR3 is TGTGCCAGCAGTTCTCTACGCGAGGGCAGGGACTTCAATCAGCCCCAGCATTTT.

J is TRBJ2-3 and V is TRBV9; 10 bases align to TRBD2. The CDR3 has 16 residues. Germline CDR1 reads SGDLS; CDR2 reads YYNGEE. Losses at the gene ends were 2 bases for V and 5 bases for J; bases not matched to a gene: 8. CDR3 in DNA: TGTGCCAGCAGCGTGGGGGCTAGCGGGAGCGGAGATACGCAGTATTTT. This codes for CASSVGASGSGDTQYF.

Ten or more counts support this clonotype. This chain joins TRBV3-1 and TRBJ1-6, with 9 bases identical to TRBD1. The CDR3 runs to 17 residues. Germline V CDR1 and CDR2: LGHDT, YNNKEL (reference sequence). V trimming: 1 base; J trimming: 7 bases; junction bases outside the gene matches: 8. The CDR3 coding sequence is TGTGCCAGCAGCCAAGGACTTGGACAGGGGAGAAATTCACCCCTCCACTTT. It specifies CASSQGLGQGRNSPLHF. Full variable domain (missing parts from reference TRBV3-1 and TRBJ1-6): DTAVSQTPKYLVTQMGNDKSIKCEQNLGHDTMYWYKQDSKKFLKIMFSYNNKELIINETVPNRFSPKSPDKAHLNLHINSLELGDSAVYFCASSQGLGQGRNSPLHFGNGTRLTVT.

V and J are TRBV29-1 and TRBJ1-1; TRBD1 matches at 7 bases. This CDR3 comprises 13 residues. Germline V lookup: CDR1 SQVTM, CDR2 ANQGSEA. V gave up 4 bases and J gave up 1 base; unmatched junction bases: 3. Written as DNA, the CDR3 is TGCAGCGTTGTCCGGACAGGGAACACTGAAGCTTTCTTT. Amino acid sequence: CSVVRTGNTEAFF.

This clonotype was observed many times. This sequence joins TRBV20-1 and TRBJ2-3, with TRBD2 matching 8 bases. Germline V CDR1 and CDR2: DFQATT, SNEGSKA (reference sequence). There are 18 residues in the CDR3. V gave up 6 bases and J gave up 3 bases; unmatched junction bases: 20. The CDR3 bases are TGCAGTGCAACCTCATTGAGGAAAGGGCGGGGGGTTACAGATACGCAGTATTTT. The encoded protein is CSATSLRKGRGVTDTQYF.

This chain connects TRBV9 to TRBJ1-1, with 7 nucleotides matching TRBD1. The J segment lost 10 bases and the V segment lost 2 bases, leaving 8 bases of the junction unmatched. There are 13 residues in the CDR3. Germline V gene sequence: CDR1 SGDLS, CDR2 YYNGEE. The CDR3: CASSVVTGSGAFF. The CDR3 DNA reads TGTGCCAGCAGCGTTGTGACAGGGTCGGGAGCTTTCTTT.

This clonotype has only a few counts. The chain carries TRBV7-9 and TRBJ2-7; the D gene is possibly TRBD2 (6 bases). The CDR3 spans 12 residues. Looked up from germline, CDR1 is SEHNR and CDR2 is FQNEAQ (reference sequence). Trimming cost V 4 bases and J 5 bases, with 9 bases left between them. The CDR3, as DNA: TGTGCCAGCAGCTCAGGAGGGAACGAGCAGTACTTC. This gives the protein CASSSGGNEQYF.

This clonotype was counted between two and nine times. The chain is built from TRBV7-9 and TRBJ1-5; a possible D gene is TRBD1 (5 bases). CDR1 and CDR2 (germline): SEHNR, FQNEAQ (reference sequence). V lost 4 bases to trimming and J lost 7 bases, with 11 bases between them. The CDR3 consists of 13 residues. For the CDR3, the DNA is TGTGCCAGCAGCTCAGGGTTCGGCCAGCCCCAGCATTTT. Its translation: CASSSGFGQPQHF.

This clonotype has only a few counts. This chain connects TRBV29-1 to TRBJ1-6, with 8 bases fitting TRBD1. There are 13 residues in the CDR3. The trim removed 8 bases at V and 8 bases at J, leaving 8 bases unmatched. Germline V gene data show CDR1 as SQVTM and CDR2 as ANQGSEA. In DNA form, the CDR3 reads TGCAGCTTTTCACAGGGGGGGGATTCACCCCTCCACTTT. It yields the protein CSFSQGGDSPLHF.

This clonotype was detected a few times. The rearrangement uses TRBV11-2 and TRBJ2-3; D unresolved. This CDR3 spans 10 amino acids. CDR1 is SGHAT, CDR2 FQNNGV, per germline. Trimming removed 0 bases from V and 8 bases from J, with 0 bases in between. CDR3 sequence: CASSLDTQYF. CDR3 nucleotides: TGTGCCAGCAGCTTAGATACGCAGTATTTT.

The chain has TRBV7-3 and TRBJ2-1; D might be TRBD1 or TRBD2, each matching 5 bases. V shed 3 bases and J shed 6 bases, with 12 bases lying between them. Germline loops: CDR1 SGHTA, CDR2 FQGTGA. This CDR3 comprises 14 residues. For the CDR3, the DNA is TGTGCCAGCAGCTTTGGTGGGGGTCCCAATGAGCAGTTCTTC. Its protein is CASSFGGGPNEQFF.

In this sample, this clonotype turned up many times. This chain connects TRBV7-9 to TRBJ2-1; 8 bases fit TRBD2. The J segment lost 7 bases and the V segment lost 5 bases, leaving 19 bases of the junction unmatched. The germline V gene encodes CDR1 SEHNR and CDR2 FQNEAQ (reference sequence). The CDR3 loop spans 18 amino acids. The CDR3 is CASSPQGGGLAPTNEQFF. DNA of the CDR3: TGTGCCAGCAGCCCACAGGGTGGCGGACTAGCCCCAACGAATGAGCAGTTCTTC. Combining the CDR3 with reference TRBV7-9 and TRBJ2-1 gives the whole variable domain DTGVSQNPRHKITKRGQNVTFRCDPISEHNRLYWYRQTLGQGPEFLTYFQNEAQLEKSRLLSDRFSAERPKGSFSTLEIQRTEQGDSAMYLCASSPQGGGLAPTNEQFFGPGTRLTVL.

Ten or more counts support this clonotype. The V gene is TRBV18, the J gene TRBJ1-1, with a weak D call TRBD1 (5 bases). This CDR3 contains 12 residues. Per germline, CDR1 KGHSH and CDR2 LQKENI. V lost 9 bases and J 1 base, leaving 9 bases between the germline ends. CDR3 amino acids: CASSGSNTEAFF. CDR3 in DNA: TGTGCCAGTTCAGGGTCGAACACTGAAGCTTTCTTT.